Presented here are 4 T cell receptor beta chains from one specimen sequenced in a study of blood T cell repertoires in COVID-19. Profiling relied on immunoSEQ multiplex PCR, and the TCRdb table lists in-frame clones only, not all of them. The table shows over 45,000 clones, with roughly 84% occurring only once. The specimen was peripheral blood. These receptors were collected from a man aged 65 to 79 with active COVID-19.

The chain recombines TRBV2 with TRBJ2-7; 8 nucleotides align to TRBD2. The ends lost 3 bases at V and 3 bases at J; junction bases unmatched: 7. Germline V gene sequence: CDR1 SNHLY, CDR2 FYNNEI. The CDR3 consists of 15 residues. DNA of the CDR3: TGTGCCAGCAGTGACCCGAGCGGGAGCAACTACGAGCAGTACTTC. Its translation: CASSDPSGSNYEQYF. Combining the CDR3 with reference TRBV2 and TRBJ2-7 gives the whole variable domain EPEVTQTPSHQVTQMGQEVILRCVPISNHLYFYWYRQILGQKVEFLVSFYNNEISEKSEIFDDQFSVERPDGSNFTLKIRSTKLEDSAMYFCASSDPSGSNYEQYFGPGTRLTVT.

This sequence joins TRBV19 and TRBJ2-1, with TRBD2 as a possible D gene (5 bases). The CDR3 runs to 13 residues. Germline assignment: CDR1 LNHDA and CDR2 SQIVND (reference sequence). Deletions cut 2 bases from V and 8 bases from J, with 10 bases between. The CDR3 sequence is CASSINEGHEQFF. Here the CDR3 DNA reads TGTGCCAGTAGTATAAACGAGGGCCATGAGCAGTTCTTC.

This chain uses TRBV15 with TRBJ2-1, with 7 bases that match TRBD2. With 10 bases clipped from V and 9 bases from J, the junction kept 12 bases outside the gene matches. Per the germline V gene, CDR1 is LNHNV and CDR2 is YYDKDF (reference sequence). This CDR3 is built from 13 residues. CDR3 protein: CAIQEGGKGEQFF. The CDR3 nucleotides read TGTGCCATCCAGGAGGGAGGGAAGGGTGAGCAGTTCTTC.

This sequence joins TRBV28 and TRBJ2-3; no reliable D call. CDR1 and CDR2 (germline): MDHEN, SYDVKM. The CDR3 is 14 amino acids. Trimming stripped 6 bases from V and 2 bases from J, with 12 bases between. The CDR3 DNA is TGTGCCAGCAGCTTCCACAGTCCCACAGATACGCAGTATTTT. Translation: CASSFHSPTDTQYF.